A single sample gave rise to the 27 T cell receptor beta chains below, sequenced in a study of blood T cell repertoires in COVID-19. Repertoires were generated with immunoSEQ multiplex PCR, while TCRdb's copy carries only in-frame clones and drops some. Of 89,000 or so clones listed, around 89% are singletons. What was sequenced was peripheral blood. All receptors derive from a man between 45 and 60 years old with COVID-19, enrolled during active disease.

The J gene is TRBJ2-5, the V gene TRBV14; D call uncertain. Germline CDR1 SGHDN, CDR2 FVKESK. Between the trimmed V and J ends, which lost 1 base and 3 bases, there was a span of 15 bases. The CDR3 covers 16 residues. CDR3 residues: CASSQVAKTTKETQYF. CDR3 DNA sequence: TGTGCCAGCAGCCAAGTCGCTAAGACCACTAAAGAGACCCAGTACTTC. Variable domain in full (rest from reference TRBV14 and TRBJ2-5): EAGVTQFPSHSVIEKGQTVTLRCDPISGHDNLYWYRRVMGKEIKFLLHFVKESKQDESGMPNNRFLAERTGGTYSTLKVQPAELEDSGVYFCASSQVAKTTKETQYFGPGTRLLVL.

This clone appeared a few times. The gene calls are TRBV28 and TRBJ1-2, with D perhaps TRBD1 (6 bases). The CDR3 covers 12 residues. V was clipped by 8 bases and J by 5 bases, with 12 bases between them. Germline-derived CDR1 and CDR2 are MDHEN and SYDVKM. The CDR3 DNA sequence: TGTGCCAGCTTCACAGGGCTTTATGGCTACACCTTC. Protein: CASFTGLYGYTF.

This clone was counted a single time. The genes are TRBV3-1 (or the pseudogene TRBV3-2) and TRBJ1-2; 7 nucleotides line up with TRBD1. The CDR3 spans 13 residues. V was pared by 4 bases and J by 5 bases, with 4 bases of the junction left unmatched. Germline-derived CDR1 and CDR2 are LGHDT and YNNKEL (reference sequence). The CDR3 nucleotides are TGTGCCAGCAGCCTAGACAGGGCTTATGGCTACACCTTC. This gives the protein CASSLDRAYGYTF.

This clone was found once. The chain links TRBV7-2 to TRBJ1-2; D may be TRBD1 (6 bases). This CDR3 contains 13 residues. V shed 5 bases and J shed 7 bases, with 14 bases lying between them. The germline V gene has CDR1 SGHTA and CDR2 FQGNSA. CDR3 protein: CASSLQGVSGYTF. CDR3 nucleotide sequence: TGTGCCAGCAGCCTACAGGGAGTCAGTGGCTACACCTTC. Full variable domain (outside the CDR3, taken from reference TRBV7-2 and TRBJ1-2): GAGVSQSPSNKVTEKGKDVELRCDPISGHTALYWYRQSLGQGLEFLIYFQGNSAPDKSGLPSDRFSAERTGGSVSTLTIQRTQQEDSAVYLCASSLQGVSGYTFGSGTRLTVV.

The chain employs TRBV7-9 and TRBJ2-7; D might be TRBD2 (5 bases). The CDR3 runs 14 residues. Between the trimmed V and J ends, which lost 7 bases and 3 bases, there was a span of 16 bases. Germline assignment: CDR1 SEHNR and CDR2 FQNEAQ (reference sequence). CDR3 sequence: CASTLTGLLYEQYF. CDR3 DNA sequence: TGTGCCAGCACCCTAACCGGACTGCTCTACGAGCAGTACTTC.

The rearrangement joins TRBV7-9 to TRBJ1-1; D not resolved. The germline gives CDR1 SEHNR, CDR2 FQNEAQ (reference sequence). The CDR3 is made up of 14 amino acids. The V end lost 5 bases, the J end lost 1 base, and 11 bases lay between the germline ends. The CDR3 loop reads CASSVSGANTEAFF. The CDR3 DNA is TGTGCCAGCAGCGTCTCAGGCGCGAACACTGAAGCTTTCTTT.

In this sample, this clone turned up a few times. CDR3 nucleotide sequence: TGTGCCAGCAGCTTAGCGATCAGGAACACTGAAGCTTTCTTT. It codes for CASSLAIRNTEAFF. The chain combines TRBV7-9 with TRBJ1-1, with no clear D. Germline values: CDR1 SEHNR, CDR2 FQNEAQ (reference sequence). Trimming cost V 0 bases and J 1 base, with 6 bases left between them. This CDR3 is built from 14 residues.

The chain uses TRBV2 and TRBJ1-6, with D uncertain. The CDR3 runs 14 residues. Germline V lookup: CDR1 SNHLY, CDR2 FYNNEI. V was cut by 4 bases and J by 7 bases, with 11 bases left in between. The CDR3 DNA is TGTGCCAGCAGTGTTGACGGACTAAATTCACCCCTCCACTTT. It translates to CASSVDGLNSPLHF.

This clone was observed a single time. The chain recombines TRBV28 with TRBJ2-3; 12 nucleotides line up with TRBD2. This CDR3 region has 17 residues. CDR1 and CDR2 (germline): MDHEN, SYDVKM. V lost 7 bases, J lost 6 bases, and 14 bases stayed unmatched. Written as DNA, the CDR3 is TGTGCCAGCAATTTTATCCATCTAGCGGGGGGGCCCGATACGCAGTATTTT. Encoded protein: CASNFIHLAGGPDTQYF.

Here the CDR3 reads CASSYWSSGANVLTF. CDR3 DNA: TGTGCCAGCAGTTACTGGAGCTCTGGGGCCAACGTCCTGACTTTC. The rearrangement uses TRBV6-2 or TRBV6-3 and TRBJ2-6; the D is unclear. This CDR3 spans 15 amino acids. Germline CDR1 reads MNHEY; CDR2 reads SVGEGT. With 1 base removed from V and 0 bases from J, the gap between germline ends came to 4 bases.

V is TRBV3-1 (or the pseudogene TRBV3-2) and J is TRBJ2-3; TRBD1 aligns across 9 bases. Germline assignment: CDR1 LGHDT and CDR2 YNNKEL (reference sequence). This CDR3 comprises 16 residues. With 4 bases clipped from V and 0 bases from J, the junction kept 5 bases outside the gene matches. The CDR3 spells CASSLRQGVSTDTQYF. In nucleotides, the CDR3 is TGTGCCAGCAGCCTCCGACAGGGGGTAAGCACAGATACGCAGTATTTT.

This chain links TRBV6-5 with TRBJ1-1; D gene unclear. The CDR3 consists of 13 residues. V lost 5 bases, J lost 1 base, and 8 bases lay in between. Germline-derived CDR1 and CDR2 are MNHEY and SVGAGI. DNA for the CDR3: TGTGCCAGCAGTACGGTCGGGAACACTGAAGCTTTCTTT. This translates into CASSTVGNTEAFF.

The genes are TRBV28 and TRBJ1-2; 11 nucleotides match TRBD1. CDR3 length equals 14 residues. Trimming took 4 bases from V and 6 from J; bases not matched to a gene: 4. Looked up from germline, CDR1 is MDHEN and CDR2 is SYDVKM. The CDR3 DNA reads TGTGCCAGCAGTTCACCGGGACAGGGGGATGGCTACACCTTC. Residues: CASSSPGQGDGYTF.

The V gene is TRBV30, the J gene TRBJ1-6, with a weak D call TRBD1 (6 bases). Per germline, CDR1 GTSNPN and CDR2 SVGIG (reference sequence). The V end lost 3 bases, the J end lost 9 bases, and 12 bases lay between the germline ends. The CDR3 has 13 amino acids. CDR3 in amino acids: CAWSRGSASPLHF. In DNA form, the CDR3 reads TGTGCCTGGAGCAGGGGTTCGGCTTCACCCCTCCACTTT.

This chain connects TRBV4-3 to TRBJ2-3; D unclear. Trimming stripped 0 bases from V and 2 bases from J, with 18 bases between. Germline V lookup: CDR1 LGHNA, CDR2 YSLEER. This CDR3 region has 18 residues. The CDR3: CASSQDRPSSRYTDTQYF. The CDR3 region has the DNA TGCGCCAGCAGCCAAGATCGCCCCTCGTCCAGATACACAGATACGCAGTATTTT.

The chain couples TRBV11-2 to TRBJ2-7, with TRBD1 as a possible D gene (5 bases). The CDR3 runs 16 residues. V dropped 1 base and J dropped 2 bases, with 15 bases sitting between them. Germline CDR1 is SGHAT and CDR2 is FQNNGV. The CDR3 bases are TGTGCCAGCAGCTTAGGACCCCGACAGATGGCCTACGAGCAGTACTTC. Amino acids: CASSLGPRQMAYEQYF.

This clone occurred once. V gene TRBV11-2 combines with J gene TRBJ2-1, with D perhaps matching TRBD2 (7 bases). Trimming took 1 base from V and 4 from J, leaving 14 bases between them. Germline-derived CDR1 and CDR2 are SGHAT and FQNNGV. CDR3 size: 16 residues. The CDR3 loop reads CASSLGPAGAYNEQFF. The CDR3 DNA reads TGTGCCAGCAGCTTAGGTCCCGCGGGGGCATACAATGAGCAGTTCTTC.

This clone occurred a few times. This chain uses TRBV5-1 with TRBJ2-3, with TRBD2 identical over 8 bases. From germline, CDR1 is SGHRS and CDR2 YFSETQ. Trimming cost V 3 bases and J 0 bases; bases outside gene matches: 6. The CDR3 is 16 residues long. CDR3 sequence reads: CASSSIAGTSTDTQYF. The DNA for the CDR3 is TGCGCCAGCAGCTCCATAGCGGGGACTAGCACAGATACGCAGTATTTT. Using reference TRBV5-1 and TRBJ2-3 for the parts outside the CDR3, the full variable domain is KAGVTQTPRYLIKTRGQQVTLSCSPISGHRSVSWYQQTPGQGLQFLFEYFSETQRNKGNFPGRFSGRQFSNSRSEMNVSTLELGDSALYLCASSSIAGTSTDTQYFGPGTRLTVL.

The chain is built from TRBV28 and TRBJ1-2; unclear D gene. Germline V CDR1 and CDR2: MDHEN, SYDVKM. The CDR3 covers 14 residues. The V and J ends lost 6 bases and 4 bases respectively, with 15 bases between them. The CDR3 region is CASSKLHTSYGYTF. The CDR3 region has the DNA TGTGCCAGCAGCAAACTACACACGTCCTATGGCTACACCTTC.

This clone has just one count. The CDR3 DNA follows: TGTGCCAGCAGTTTACATAGGGCGGGACAGGGGGGAGGCTACACCTTC. Translation: CASSLHRAGQGGGYTF. The gene calls are TRBV27 and TRBJ1-2, with TRBD1 matching over 11 bases. The CDR3 runs 16 residues. J gave up 8 bases and V 2 bases, and 10 bases lay outside the gene matches. Looked up from germline, CDR1 is MNHEY and CDR2 is SMNVEV (reference sequence).

The gene calls are TRBV7-2 and TRBJ2-3; possible D gene TRBD1, 5 bases. The CDR3 loop spans 15 amino acids. Trimming took 1 base from V and 2 from J, leaving 10 bases between them. The germline gives CDR1 SGHTA, CDR2 FQGNSA. CDR3 region: CASSLVTGDTDTQYF. The CDR3 nucleotides are TGTGCCAGCAGCTTAGTTACAGGCGACACAGATACGCAGTATTTT.

V usage is TRBV2 and J usage is TRBJ2-1, with TRBD2 identical over 10 bases. Per germline, CDR1 SNHLY and CDR2 FYNNEI. The CDR3 has 15 residues. V lost 2 bases, J lost 8 bases, and 6 bases stayed unmatched. The CDR3 DNA follows: TGTGCCAGCAGTGAACCTAGCGGGGGAATATATGAGCAGTTCTTC. Its protein is CASSEPSGGIYEQFF. The whole variable domain, remainder taken from reference TRBV2 and TRBJ2-1, is EPEVTQTPSHQVTQMGQEVILRCVPISNHLYFYWYRQILGQKVEFLVSFYNNEISEKSEIFDDQFSVERPDGSNFTLKIRSTKLEDSAMYFCASSEPSGGIYEQFFGPGTRLTVL.

This chain uses TRBV6-1 with TRBJ1-2; D remains unclear. Germline CDR1 is MNHNS and CDR2 is SASEGT. V lost 2 bases, J lost 3 bases, and 13 bases lay in between. The CDR3 has 15 residues. The CDR3 DNA follows: TGTGCCAGCAGTGAAAGGTATTGGGCAGACTATGGCTACACCTTC. Encoded protein: CASSERYWADYGYTF.

This clone appeared a single time. The J gene is TRBJ1-5, the V gene TRBV7-2; TRBD1 matches 7 bases. Germline CDR1 and CDR2: SGHTA and FQGNSA. The ends lost 5 bases at V and 4 bases at J; junction bases unmatched: 5. The CDR3 totals 14 residues. The CDR3 spells CASSRDSRNQPQHF. Here the CDR3 DNA reads TGTGCCAGCAGCCGGGACAGCCGGAATCAGCCCCAGCATTTT.

The V call is TRBV23-1, the J call TRBJ2-3; 10 nucleotides match TRBD1. TRBV23-1 is marked as an open reading frame, function uncertain. V dropped 8 bases and J dropped 9; count of bases not matched to a gene: 17. CDR3 length: 16 residues. The CDR3 sequence: CASPGGTGVPITTQYF. DNA for the CDR3: TGCGCCAGCCCCGGTGGGACAGGGGTCCCGATCACCACGCAGTATTTT.

This chain connects TRBV28 to TRBJ1-2; D gene ambiguous. The CDR3 has 13 amino acids. The germline V gene encodes CDR1 MDHEN and CDR2 SYDVKM. Trimming took off 3 bases at V and 3 bases at J, with 8 bases between the two ends. The CDR3 nucleotides read TGTGCCAGCAGTTTTGAGGGATACTATGGCTACACCTTC. It yields the protein CASSFEGYYGYTF.

This chain connects TRBV5-6 to TRBJ1-2; D unclear. Trimming left V 0 bases short and J 7 bases short, with 16 bases between. This CDR3 contains 15 residues. CDR1 is SGHDT, CDR2 YYEEEE, per germline. CDR3 residues: CASSLAAKGGSGYTF. DNA for the CDR3: TGTGCCAGCAGCTTGGCCGCTAAGGGAGGAAGTGGCTACACCTTC.